This TCR beta chain was sequenced during a study of immune evolution from preneoplasia to lung adenocarcinoma. Assay: immunoSEQ multiplex PCR; the TCRdb copy retains only in-frame clones and omits some. The table shows about 3,400 clones, with about 78% occurring only once. Germline V gene lookup returns CDR1 SGDLS and CDR2 YYNGEE. Trimming took 3 bases from V and 5 from J; bases not matched to a gene: 4. The CDR3 sequence is 15 residues long. This clone was seen a few times. Sequencing was performed on FFPE minimally invasive lung adenocarcinoma tissue. The source is a person between 60 and 80 years old with lung adenocarcinoma. The chain carries TRBV9 and TRBJ2-1; 11 nucleotides line up with TRBD2. The CDR3 region is CASSDMGLADNEQFF. CDR3 DNA: TGTGCCAGCAGCGATATGGGACTAGCGGACAATGAGCAGTTCTTC.